The T cell receptor (beta chain) under discussion was sequenced for a study of T cells in Graves' hyperthyroidism and ophthalmopathy. Study-level results: A model built on 13 V-J features separated ophthalmopathy from stable hyperthyroidism.

Exclusion criteria comprised uncontrolled infection, other autoimmune disease, pregnancy or lactation. Germline loops: CDR1 SEHNR, CDR2 FQNEAQ (reference sequence). The CDR3 sequence is 15 residues long. Germline trimming cut 5 bases from V and 6 bases from J; bases unmatched to any gene: 7. This clonotype was recorded a few times. Its matching antigen is unknown. TCR beta CDR3 regions were amplified from RNA. The HTBI primer set was used in a first-round RT-PCR of the TCR CDR3. TCRdb reprocessed the multiplex PCR reads with MiXCR, giving one entry per CDR3 protein. This sample has about 600,000 distinct CDR3 sequences, with around 13% found just once.

Input material: blood. This chain uses TRBV7-9 with TRBJ2-5, with TRBD2 matching 12 bases. The clonotype comes from a woman aged 45-65 years with Graves' ophthalmopathy. The CDR3 DNA reads as TGTGCCAGCAGCCCTGGACTAGCGGGGTGGAAGACCCAGTACTTC. This codes for CASSPGLAGWKTQYF.